One and the same sample provided the 16 T cell receptor beta chains below, sequenced in a study of sequential checkpoint blockade in melanoma. Assay: immunoSEQ multiplex PCR; the TCRdb copy retains only in-frame clones and omits some. The sample lists about 6,900 clones, around 78% occurring once. The treatment is: randomized to nivolumab then ipilimumab (arm A) or the reverse (arm B). The material was CD8+ T cells sorted from blood (inferred from file names), obtained from a patient given nivolumab and ipilimumab in sequence. These receptors were obtained from a human donor with melanoma.

This sequence joins TRBV5-6 and TRBJ2-3, with 9 bases fitting TRBD2. There are 15 residues in the CDR3. Per germline, CDR1 SGHDT and CDR2 YYEEEE. Unmatched junction bases numbered 6, after V lost 2 bases and J lost 5 bases. The CDR3 sequence is CASSFLAGNRDTQYF. In nucleotides, the CDR3 is TGTGCCAGCAGCTTTCTAGCGGGGAACAGAGATACGCAGTATTTT.

The chain recombines TRBV4-1 with TRBJ2-2, with D tentatively TRBD1 (6 bases). This CDR3 is built from 19 residues. The germline CDR1 and CDR2 sequences are MGHRA and YSYEKL. Trimming shortened V by 3 bases and J by 5 bases, and 25 bases separated the two germline ends. CDR3 bases: TGCGCCAGCAGCCAGGTTACCCGATGGGGGCTGGAGAGGACCGGGGAGCTGTTTTTT. It codes for CASSQVTRWGLERTGELFF.

This sequence joins TRBV4-1 and TRBJ2-7, with TRBD2 as a possible D gene (5 bases). Deletions cut 1 base from V and 7 bases from J, with 17 bases between. This CDR3 comprises 15 residues. Germline V CDR1 and CDR2: MGHRA, YSYEKL. The CDR3, as DNA: TGCGCCAGCAGCCAAGGGTCGATACCCGGGAATGAGCAGTACTTC. This gives the protein CASSQGSIPGNEQYF.

The rearrangement joins TRBV6-6 to TRBJ2-7; 12 bases align to TRBD1. With V trimmed by 7 bases and J by 7 bases, 14 bases remained unmatched. The CDR3 consists of 16 residues. In germline, CDR1 is MNHNY, CDR2 SVGAGI (reference sequence). The CDR3 sequence: CASNPQGTGGPWEQYF. Written as DNA, the CDR3 is TGTGCCAGCAACCCCCAAGGGACAGGGGGCCCGTGGGAGCAGTACTTC.

The chain recombines TRBV5-1 with TRBJ2-1; D is unresolved. The CDR3 loop spans 15 amino acids. The V gene's germline CDR1 is SGHRS and CDR2 YFSETQ. V shed 2 bases and J shed 3 bases, with 12 bases lying between them. The CDR3 DNA reads as TGCGCCAGCAGCTTAAGGTTGCAGGACTACAATGAGCAGTTCTTC. This sequence encodes CASSLRLQDYNEQFF.

The chain links TRBV15 to TRBJ2-2, with unresolved D. Germline V CDR1 and CDR2: LNHNV, YYDKDF (reference sequence). V lost 1 base, J lost 6 bases, and 6 bases lay in between. CDR3 length equals 13 residues. The CDR3 nucleotides are TGTGCCACCAGCAGAGCCAGGCCCGGGGAGCTGTTTTTT. It is translated as CATSRARPGELFF.

This clone showed up just once. Here the CDR3 reads CASSFASGSNEQYF. The CDR3 region has the DNA TGTGCCAGCAGCTTTGCTAGCGGGAGCAACGAGCAGTACTTC. The genes are TRBV13 and TRBJ2-5, with 10 positions matching TRBD2. The end of the DNA fits TRBJ2-7 better, so the J call may be wrong. CDR1 and CDR2 from the germline V gene are PRHDT and FYEKMQ (reference sequence). This CDR3 has 14 residues.

This rearrangement joins TRBV4-3 to TRBJ2-7, with D uncertain. CDR1 and CDR2 (germline): LGHNA, YSLEER. Trimming took off 1 base at V and 0 bases at J, with 10 bases between the two ends. This CDR3 contains 15 residues. CDR3 in DNA: TGCGCCAGCAGCCAAGGACTGAGCCTCTCCTACGAGCAGTACTTC. Translation gives CASSQGLSLSYEQYF.

This rearrangement joins TRBV7-2 to TRBJ2-1; tentative D call: TRBD2 (5 bases). The CDR3 is 12 residues long. Between the trimmed V and J ends, which lost 5 bases and 6 bases, there was a span of 8 bases. Per the germline V gene, CDR1 is SGHTA and CDR2 is FQGNSA. CDR3 DNA: TGTGCCAGCAGCCGAGGGAGCAATGAGCAGTTCTTC. Residues: CASSRGSNEQFF.

The J gene is TRBJ2-7, the V gene TRBV13, with TRBD2 matching 12 bases. The CDR3 spans 16 residues. The germline CDR1 and CDR2 sequences are PRHDT and FYEKMQ (reference sequence). V shed 5 bases, J shed 2 bases, and the junction held 7 bases outside the gene matches. The CDR3, as DNA: TGTGCCAGCAGCCCCCGGACTAGCGGGATGACCTACGAGCAGTACTTC. Protein sequence: CASSPRTSGMTYEQYF.

This clone occurred once. The chain is built from TRBV5-4 and TRBJ2-7, with D possibly TRBD2 on 6 matching bases. V was shortened by 3 bases and J by 7 bases, with 14 bases between the two germline ends. The germline CDR1 and CDR2 sequences are SGHNT and YYREEE (reference sequence). The CDR3 loop spans 13 amino acids. The CDR3 bases are TGTGCCAGCAGCTCCAGGGACTTTCGGGAGCAGTACTTC. It translates to CASSSRDFREQYF. The full variable domain, in which reference TRBV5-4 and TRBJ2-7 provide the parts outside the CDR3, is ETGVTQSPTHLIKTRGQQVTLRCSSQSGHNTVSWYQQALGQGPQFIFQYYREEENGRGNFPPRFSGLQFPNYSSELNVNALELDDSALYLCASSSRDFREQYFGPGTRLTVT.

This clone was observed a single time. V gene TRBV9 combines with J gene TRBJ2-7; 7 positions agree with TRBD2. The CDR3 runs 13 residues. V lost 3 bases, J lost 3 bases, and 3 bases stayed unmatched. Germline V gene data show CDR1 as SGDLS and CDR2 as YYNGEE. This CDR3 is CASSAGLLYEQYF. Here the CDR3 DNA reads TGTGCCAGCAGCGCGGGACTACTCTACGAGCAGTACTTC.

The chain has TRBV5-6 and TRBJ2-1; 9 bases agree with TRBD2. Germline-derived CDR1 and CDR2 are SGHDT and YYEEEE. V lost 6 bases and J lost 6; bases outside the gene matches: 10. The CDR3 length is 15 residues. CDR3 DNA: TGTGCCAGCAACGTCGCCGGGACTAGCATCAATGAGCAGTTCTTC. Residues: CASNVAGTSINEQFF.

About this clone itself: At the DNA level, this CDR3 is encoded by other sequences in the same sample as well. The rearrangement links TRBV27 to TRBJ2-5; TRBD1 is a possible D gene (6 bases). Per the germline V gene, CDR1 is MNHEY and CDR2 is SMNVEV (reference sequence). Trimming stripped 5 bases from V and 2 bases from J, with 9 bases between. CDR3 length: 13 residues. The CDR3 reads CASSPQGQETQYF. CDR3 DNA: TGTGCCAGCAGTCCGCAGGGGCAAGAGACCCAGTACTTC.

This clone was recorded once. The chain uses TRBV4-1 and TRBJ2-2, with 13 positions matching TRBD2. V was pared by 5 bases and J by 6 bases, with 6 bases of the junction left unmatched. This CDR3 has 16 residues. Looked up from germline, CDR1 is MGHRA and CDR2 is YSYEKL. The CDR3 loop reads CASSYRLAGGPGELFF. In nucleotides, the CDR3 is TGCGCCAGCAGCTACCGACTAGCGGGAGGCCCCGGGGAGCTGTTTTTT.

The chain links TRBV6-4 to TRBJ2-1; 13 nucleotides agree with TRBD2. Trimming removed 6 bases from V and 10 bases from J; junction bases left unmatched: 6. The length of the CDR3 is 14 residues. The germline gives CDR1 MRHNA, CDR2 SNTAGT. CDR3 sequence (DNA): TGTGCCAGCAGCGGACTAGCGGGAGCTGAGGAGCAGTTCTTC. Its translation is CASSGLAGAEEQFF.